Listed below are T cell receptor beta chains from one sample, sequenced in a study of early T cells in non-severe SARS-CoV-2 infection. TCRdb used MiXCR to reprocess the 5' RACE reads, holding one entry per CDR3 protein. The sample shows roughly 29,000 distinct CDR3 sequences, around 6% of them seen only once. The input for sequencing was whole blood, taken at baseline. The receptors here all came from an adult who was a healthcare worker with PCR-confirmed SARS-CoV-2 infection or an uninfected control (not recorded which). Each CDR3 is given with its conserved first and last residue. The order of the fields is V gene, J gene, CDR3 length, clone size, D gene, CDR3 protein, CDR3 DNA. D genes are given only for firm matches. A row's size may be missing; if present it is once, few, many or a size class.

V gene: TRBV12-3/TRBV12-4; J gene: TRBJ2-1; CDR3 length: 12; clone size: many; D gene: NA; CDR3 protein: CASSLGHNEQFF; CDR3 DNA: TGTGCCAGCAGTTTAGGTCACAATGAGCAGTTCTTC
V gene: TRBV2; J gene: TRBJ2-1; CDR3 length: 13; clone size: NA; D gene: TRBD2; CDR3 protein: CASKGLAHNEQFF; CDR3 DNA: TGTGCCAGCAAGGGACTAGCGCACAATGAGCAGTTCTTC
V gene: TRBV5-1; J gene: TRBJ2-5; CDR3 length: 14; clone size: many; D gene: NA; CDR3 protein: CASSRRTEQETQYF; CDR3 DNA: TGCGCCAGCAGCCGGCGGACAGAACAAGAGACCCAGTACTTC
V gene: TRBV28; J gene: TRBJ2-1; CDR3 length: 15; clone size: many; D gene: NA; CDR3 protein: CASSLVPTVYNEQFF; CDR3 DNA: TGTGCCAGCAGTTTAGTCCCTACAGTATACAATGAGCAGTTCTTC
V gene: TRBV5-1; J gene: TRBJ2-2; CDR3 length: 14; clone size: many; D gene: NA; CDR3 protein: CASSLVTDAGELFF; CDR3 DNA: TGCGCCAGCAGCTTGGTGACAGATGCCGGGGAGCTTTTTTTT
V gene: TRBV25-1; J gene: TRBJ1-1; CDR3 length: 12; clone size: few; D gene: NA; CDR3 protein: CASSAGVTEAFF; CDR3 DNA: TGTGCCAGCAGTGCCGGGGTCACTGAAGCTTTCTTT
V gene: TRBV5-6; J gene: TRBJ2-7; CDR3 length: 13; clone size: many; D gene: NA; CDR3 protein: CASSLVADPEQYF; CDR3 DNA: TGTGCCAGCAGCTTGGTGGCAGATCCTGAGCAGTACTTC
V gene: TRBV3-1; J gene: TRBJ2-2; CDR3 length: 16; clone size: few; D gene: NA; CDR3 protein: CASSQVINMNTGELFF; CDR3 DNA: TGTGCCAGCAGCCAAGTCATCAATATGAACACCGGGGAGCTGTTTTTT
V gene: TRBV20-1; J gene: TRBJ1-1; CDR3 length: 13; clone size: many; D gene: NA; CDR3 protein: CSATVGANTEAFF; CDR3 DNA: TGCAGTGCTACAGTGGGGGCGAACACTGAAGCTTTCTTT
V gene: TRBV7-9; J gene: TRBJ2-7; CDR3 length: 14; clone size: NA; D gene: NA; CDR3 protein: CASSLAFSPYEQYF; CDR3 DNA: TGTGCCAGCAGCTTAGCGTTTAGCCCCTACGAGCAGTACTTC
V gene: TRBV5-6; J gene: TRBJ2-2; CDR3 length: 13; clone size: many; D gene: NA; CDR3 protein: CASSRLHTGELFF; CDR3 DNA: TGTGCCAGCAGCCGACTCCACACCGGGGAGCTGTTTTTT
V gene: TRBV3-1; J gene: TRBJ1-6; CDR3 length: 14; clone size: many; D gene: TRBD1; CDR3 protein: CASGDSSYNSPLHF; CDR3 DNA: TGTGCCAGCGGGGACAGCTCCTATAATTCACCCCTCCACTTT
V gene: TRBV5-1; J gene: TRBJ2-5; CDR3 length: 15; clone size: many; D gene: NA; CDR3 protein: CASSFLTSPTETQYF; CDR3 DNA: TGCGCCAGCAGCTTCCTCACTAGCCCGACAGAGACCCAGTACTTC
V gene: TRBV7-9; J gene: TRBJ1-1; CDR3 length: 14; clone size: many; D gene: TRBD1; CDR3 protein: CASTRDRVETEAFF; CDR3 DNA: TGTGCCAGCACCCGGGACAGGGTGGAAACTGAAGCTTTCTTT
V gene: TRBV6-1; J gene: TRBJ2-1; CDR3 length: 12; clone size: many; D gene: NA; CDR3 protein: CASSFGWSEQFF; CDR3 DNA: TGTGCCAGCAGCTTCGGATGGAGTGAGCAGTTCTTC
V gene: TRBV3-1; J gene: TRBJ2-5; CDR3 length: 13; clone size: many; D gene: TRBD2; CDR3 protein: CASGRASEETQYF; CDR3 DNA: TGTGCCAGCGGGAGGGCCTCTGAAGAGACCCAGTACTTC
V gene: TRBV24-1; J gene: TRBJ2-5; CDR3 length: 14; clone size: many; D gene: NA; CDR3 protein: CATSDKVHQETQYF; CDR3 DNA: TGTGCCACCAGTGATAAGGTCCACCAAGAGACCCAGTACTTC
V gene: TRBV12-3/TRBV12-4; J gene: TRBJ2-3; CDR3 length: 16; clone size: few; D gene: NA; CDR3 protein: CASSLRGEKVTDTQYF; CDR3 DNA: TGTGCCAGCAGTTTAAGGGGTGAGAAGGTAACAGATACGCAGTATTTT
V gene: TRBV6-1; J gene: TRBJ2-7; CDR3 length: 13; clone size: few; D gene: NA; CDR3 protein: CASSERTAYEQYF; CDR3 DNA: TGTGCCAGCAGTGAGCGGACTGCTTACGAGCAGTACTTC
V gene: TRBV4-1; J gene: TRBJ1-6; CDR3 length: 14; clone size: many; D gene: NA; CDR3 protein: CASSRRARDSPLHF; CDR3 DNA: TGCGCCAGCAGCCGCAGGGCGAGGGATTCACCCCTCCACTTT
V gene: TRBV7-2; J gene: TRBJ1-2; CDR3 length: 15; clone size: many; D gene: NA; CDR3 protein: CASSSRTLLAYGYTF; CDR3 DNA: TGTGCCAGCAGTTCAAGGACGTTACTCGCCTATGGCTACACCTTC
V gene: TRBV7-6; J gene: TRBJ2-7; CDR3 length: 13; clone size: few; D gene: NA; CDR3 protein: CASSLGLTDEQYF; CDR3 DNA: TGTGCCAGCAGCTTAGGGCTGACTGACGAGCAGTACTTC
V gene: TRBV9; J gene: TRBJ2-3; CDR3 length: 16; clone size: many; D gene: NA; CDR3 protein: CASSFSSGFAIDTQYF; CDR3 DNA: TGTGCCAGCAGCTTCTCCTCGGGGTTCGCCATAGATACGCAGTATTTT
V gene: TRBV18; J gene: TRBJ1-4; CDR3 length: 13; clone size: many; D gene: NA; CDR3 protein: CASSRARDEKLFF; CDR3 DNA: TGTGCCAGCTCACGGGCACGAGATGAAAAACTGTTTTTT